Presented here are 27 T cell receptor beta chains from one specimen sequenced in a study of T cell repertoires in cytomegalovirus infection (dated by TCRdb to between 2017 and 2020). Sequencing instrument: Illumina HiSeq 1500. TCRdb cleaned the public reads at Q25 with fastp, built clones with MiXCR and kept in-frame beta chains. Merged by CDR3 protein, the rows form single entries marked with the most common genes and DNA. The sample contains tens of thousands of distinct CDR3 sequences, around 3.8% of them found a single time. The leading ten clones occupy around 22% of the sample. What was sequenced was PBMCs. All receptors derive from a human donor in good health (CMV status not recorded). Some clones in this sample may be carry-over from other donors' samples.

This clonotype was observed at least ten times. V is TRBV7-2 and J is TRBJ1-6, with 9 nucleotides matching TRBD1. Germline trimming cut 4 bases from V and 9 bases from J; bases unmatched to any gene: 10. The CDR3 length is 16 residues. The germline V gene encodes CDR1 SGHTA and CDR2 FQGNSA. CDR3 amino acids: CASSSSPGTGSSPLHF. CDR3 nucleotide sequence: TGTGCCAGCAGCTCAAGTCCCGGGACAGGGTCTTCACCCCTCCACTTT.

This clonotype was observed many times. The chain uses TRBV12-3 or TRBV12-4 and TRBJ1-1; D remains unclear. The length of the CDR3 is 13 residues. The V and J ends lost 5 bases and 1 base respectively, with 8 bases between them. In nucleotides, the CDR3 is TGTGCCAGCAGTCTCATACCGAACACTGAAGCTTTCTTT. Translation gives CASSLIPNTEAFF.

This clonotype was detected many times. The CDR3 bases are TGTGCCAGCAGCCCCCGGGCAGGGGGCGGGACTGAAGCTTTCTTT. Translating gives CASSPRAGGGTEAFF. V and J are TRBV11-2 and TRBJ1-1, with TRBD1 identical over 8 bases. Germline-derived CDR1 and CDR2 are SGHAT and FQNNGV. This CDR3 is 15 amino acids long. V lost 5 bases to trimming and J lost 5 bases; unmatched junction nucleotides: 10.

This clonotype was recorded many times. The chain uses TRBV7-9 and TRBJ2-5, with D possibly matching TRBD2 (6 bases). The CDR3 covers 12 residues. V was shortened by 4 bases and J by 9 bases, with 12 bases between the two germline ends. The germline V gene has CDR1 SEHNR and CDR2 FQNEAQ (reference sequence). The CDR3 sequence is CASSSGGGAQYF. CDR3 nucleotides: TGTGCCAGCAGCTCCGGCGGCGGGGCCCAGTACTTC.

This clonotype was counted only a few times. The chain combines TRBV20-1 with TRBJ1-2; TRBD1 matches 8 bases. J lost 8 bases, V lost 3 bases, and 17 bases had no gene match. The CDR3 has 16 amino acids. CDR1 and CDR2 (germline): DFQATT, SNEGSKA (reference sequence). The DNA of the CDR3 is TGCAGTGCTAGGGACTCCGGGACAGGCCAAGGCGGAGGCTACACCTTC. Translated: CSARDSGTGQGGGYTF.

This clonotype was detected many times. V is TRBV2 and J is TRBJ2-3; D remains ambiguous. The CDR3 has 11 amino acids. The V gene lost 6 bases and the J gene lost 7 bases, with 8 bases spanning the gap. Per germline, CDR1 SNHLY and CDR2 FYNNEI. In DNA form, the CDR3 reads TGTGCCAGCAGCGAAAGAAATACGCAGTATTTT. This encodes CASSERNTQYF.

This clonotype was found many times. The rearrangement links TRBV28 to TRBJ2-3, with 9 bases lining up with TRBD1. The CDR3 is 14 amino acids. Trimming cost V 7 bases and J 1 base; bases outside gene matches: 3. CDR1 and CDR2 from the germline V gene are MDHEN and SYDVKM. As DNA, the CDR3 is TGTGCCAGCACCGGGACAGGGCGCACAGATACGCAGTATTTT. This encodes CASTGTGRTDTQYF.

This clonotype appeared many times. The chain employs TRBV28 and TRBJ2-5; no clear D gene. The ends were cut back, 8 bases at V and 4 bases at J, with 8 bases in the middle. The CDR3 loop spans 11 amino acids. Germline values: CDR1 MDHEN, CDR2 SYDVKM. The CDR3 protein is CASAARETQYF. The CDR3 DNA reads as TGTGCCAGCGCAGCGCGAGAGACCCAGTACTTC.

By frequency in the sample, this clonotype is large (0.1 to 1%). V usage is TRBV29-1 and J usage is TRBJ2-5, with D unclear. CDR1 is SQVTM, CDR2 ANQGSEA, per germline. V lost 3 bases and J 0 bases, leaving 11 bases between the germline ends. The CDR3 is made up of 14 amino acids. The CDR3, as DNA: TGCAGCGTTGACGATTCGGTGTACCAAGAGACCCAGTACTTC. Translated, it gives CSVDDSVYQETQYF.

This clonotype was found many times. The chain carries TRBV7-2 and TRBJ2-3; 8 positions agree with TRBD2. V was clipped by 4 bases and J by 0 bases; unmatched bases: 3. Germline V gene data show CDR1 as SGHTA and CDR2 as FQGNSA. This CDR3 has 15 amino acids. CDR3 sequence reads: CASSSLAGSTDTQYF. CDR3 in DNA: TGTGCCAGCAGCTCATTAGCGGGGAGCACAGATACGCAGTATTTT.

This clonotype was recorded many times. The rearrangement uses TRBV7-2 and TRBJ1-5, with a possible D match to TRBD1 (5 bases). This CDR3 contains 14 residues. The germline CDR1 and CDR2 sequences are SGHTA and FQGNSA. V was trimmed by 5 bases and J by 7 bases, leaving 15 bases between them. The CDR3 loop reads CASSPPGEEQPQHF. The CDR3 coding sequence is TGTGCCAGCAGCCCCCCGGGGGAGGAGCAGCCCCAGCATTTT.

This clonotype has a count of ten or more. The chain links TRBV6-2 or TRBV6-3 to TRBJ1-5; maybe TRBD1 (5 bases). Per germline, CDR1 MNHEY and CDR2 SVGEGT. Trimming shortened V by 7 bases and J by 6 bases, and 10 bases separated the two germline ends. The length of the CDR3 is 12 residues. The CDR3 sequence is CASKEGSQPQHF. The CDR3 bases are TGTGCCAGCAAAGAGGGGTCTCAGCCCCAGCATTTT.

In its sample, this clonotype was seen many times. This sequence joins TRBV7-2 and TRBJ2-5; maybe TRBD1 (6 bases). Germline CDR1 reads SGHTA; CDR2 reads FQGNSA. The length of the CDR3 is 13 residues. Trimming shortened V by 5 bases and J by 1 base, and 8 bases separated the two germline ends. The CDR3: CASSPGVQETQYF. DNA of the CDR3: TGTGCCAGCAGCCCAGGGGTCCAAGAGACCCAGTACTTC.

There are many counts of this clonotype. The chain is built from TRBV7-2 and TRBJ1-2; D is uncertain. The CDR3 is 15 amino acids. V was pared by 5 bases and J by 4 bases, with 17 bases between. Germline values: CDR1 SGHTA, CDR2 FQGNSA. Here the CDR3 reads CASSPPIIRVYGYTF. DNA for the CDR3: TGTGCCAGCAGCCCACCGATCATTCGGGTCTATGGCTACACCTTC.

This clonotype was recorded at least ten times. This chain connects TRBV10-3 to TRBJ2-1; TRBD2 matches at 13 bases. The CDR3 loop spans 17 amino acids. V dropped 2 bases and J dropped 3; count of bases not matched to a gene: 4. Germline loops: CDR1 ENHRY, CDR2 SYGVKD. The CDR3 region is CAISEAGTSGDYNEQFF. The CDR3 bases are TGTGCCATCAGTGAGGCAGGGACTAGCGGGGACTACAATGAGCAGTTCTTC.

This clonotype was found many times. The chain recombines TRBV7-2 with TRBJ2-7; a possible D gene is TRBD1 (5 bases). CDR3 length: 15 amino acids. Trimming removed 3 bases from V and 8 bases from J, with 20 bases in between. CDR1 and CDR2 (germline): SGHTA, FQGNSA. CDR3 in amino acids: CASSFGADRTTKQYF. DNA of the CDR3: TGTGCCAGCAGCTTTGGGGCGGATCGAACTACGAAGCAGTACTTC.

This clonotype appeared many times. V usage is TRBV19 and J usage is TRBJ2-6; possible D gene TRBD1, 6 bases. CDR3 length equals 15 residues. Germline-derived CDR1 and CDR2 are LNHDA and SQIVND (reference sequence). V was clipped by 7 bases and J by 2 bases, with 12 bases between them. The CDR3 region has the DNA TGTGCCAGTACGGCAGGGGATACTGGGGCCAACGTCCTGACTTTC. Amino acid sequence: CASTAGDTGANVLTF.

This clonotype was recorded many times. V is TRBV20-1 and J is TRBJ2-7, with 10 bases that match TRBD2. This CDR3 region has 17 residues. Germline CDR1 DFQATT, CDR2 SNEGSKA (reference sequence). The trim removed 0 bases at V and 0 bases at J, leaving 8 bases unmatched. The CDR3 spells CSARDSIRLAGSYEQYF. CDR3 in DNA: TGCAGTGCTAGAGATTCCATCCGACTAGCGGGCTCCTACGAGCAGTACTTC.

Ten or more counts support this clonotype. The chain employs TRBV7-2 and TRBJ2-7; 7 nucleotides match TRBD1. This CDR3 is built from 14 residues. V lost 2 bases to trimming and J lost 6 bases; unmatched junction nucleotides: 7. Germline CDR1 reads SGHTA; CDR2 reads FQGNSA. The CDR3 nucleotides read TGTGCCAGCAGCTTACCCCCGACAGGGAGCGAGCAGTACTTC. It specifies CASSLPPTGSEQYF.

This clonotype came up many times. The rearrangement links TRBV7-2 to TRBJ2-2; 8 bases agree with TRBD1. The CDR3 consists of 15 residues. Germline-derived CDR1 and CDR2 are SGHTA and FQGNSA. With V trimmed by 3 bases and J by 5 bases, 5 bases remained unmatched. CDR3 in amino acids: CASSFGQGSTGELFF. The DNA for the CDR3 is TGTGCCAGCAGCTTTGGACAGGGTTCTACCGGGGAGCTGTTTTTT.

This clonotype was found many times. This chain joins TRBV7-8 and TRBJ2-2; the match to TRBD2 covers 15 bases. The J segment lost 0 bases and the V segment lost 4 bases, leaving 6 bases of the junction unmatched. The CDR3 is 19 amino acids. The V gene's germline CDR1 is SGHVS and CDR2 FQNEAQ. DNA for the CDR3: TGTGCCAGCAGCTACTCGGGACTAGCGGGGGGCGCGAACACCGGGGAGCTGTTTTTT. Amino acids: CASSYSGLAGGANTGELFF.

The sample holds many counts of this clonotype. This chain connects TRBV6-6 to TRBJ1-5; weak D call: TRBD1 (5 bases). There are 14 residues in the CDR3. The germline CDR1 and CDR2 sequences are MNHNY and SVGAGI (reference sequence). Trimming took 8 bases from V and 2 from J, leaving 13 bases between them. This CDR3 reads CASRERGGNQPQHF. In DNA form, the CDR3 reads TGTGCCAGCCGCGAGAGGGGTGGCAATCAGCCCCAGCATTTT.

This clonotype was recorded many times. The rearrangement links TRBV28 to TRBJ2-5; a weak D match, TRBD1 (5 bases). This CDR3 region has 15 residues. The germline gives CDR1 MDHEN, CDR2 SYDVKM. V lost 4 bases to trimming and J lost 5 bases, with 17 bases between them. The DNA for the CDR3 is TGTGCCAGCAGTTACCGAGGACAAATATTGGAGACCCAGTACTTC. This gives the protein CASSYRGQILETQYF.

This clonotype was seen ten or more times. This rearrangement joins TRBV7-9 to TRBJ2-7; no clear D. V dropped 5 bases and J dropped 4 bases, with 6 bases sitting between them. Germline-derived CDR1 and CDR2 are SEHNR and FQNEAQ (reference sequence). The CDR3 is made up of 11 amino acids. CDR3 bases: TGTGCCAGCAGCCCAGTGTACGAGCAGTACTTC. Translated: CASSPVYEQYF.

This clonotype was seen repeatedly, ten times or more. This rearrangement joins TRBV19 to TRBJ1-5; a possible D gene is TRBD1 (5 bases). CDR3 length: 16 amino acids. Between the trimmed V and J ends, which lost 4 bases and 1 base, there was a span of 14 bases. CDR1 is LNHDA, CDR2 SQIVND, per germline (reference sequence). In nucleotides, the CDR3 is TGTGCCAGTAGTACCCAACGAGGGGTCAGCAATCAGCCCCAGCATTTT. Protein sequence: CASSTQRGVSNQPQHF.

This clonotype was seen repeatedly, ten times or more. J is TRBJ1-2 and V is TRBV28; D unresolved. Trimming cost V 5 bases and J 10 bases, with 14 bases left between them. In germline, CDR1 is MDHEN, CDR2 SYDVKM. This CDR3 is 12 amino acids long. The CDR3 bases are TGTGCCAGCAGTCCAGCGGTCCTAGACTACACCTTC. This codes for CASSPAVLDYTF.

This clonotype has more than one count but fewer than ten. V and J are TRBV20-1 and TRBJ1-6; no firm D call. The CDR3 consists of 13 residues. Per germline, CDR1 DFQATT and CDR2 SNEGSKA (reference sequence). V was shortened by 0 bases and J by 4 bases, with 4 bases between the two germline ends. The CDR3 bases are TGCAGTGCTAGAGAGTCTTATAATTCACCCCTCCACTTT. Amino acid sequence: CSARESYNSPLHF.